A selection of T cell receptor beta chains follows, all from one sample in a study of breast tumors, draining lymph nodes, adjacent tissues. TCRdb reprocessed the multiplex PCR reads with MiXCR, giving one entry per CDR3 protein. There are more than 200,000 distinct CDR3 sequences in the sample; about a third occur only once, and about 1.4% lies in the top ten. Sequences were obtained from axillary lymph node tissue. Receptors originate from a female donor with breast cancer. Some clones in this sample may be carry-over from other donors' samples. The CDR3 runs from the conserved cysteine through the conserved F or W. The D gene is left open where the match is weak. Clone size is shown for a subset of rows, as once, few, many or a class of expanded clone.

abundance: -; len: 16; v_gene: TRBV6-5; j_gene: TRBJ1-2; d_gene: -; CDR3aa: CASSWGASLKGYGYTF; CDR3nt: TGTGCCAGCAGTTGGGGGGCATCACTAAAGGGTTATGGCTACACCTTC
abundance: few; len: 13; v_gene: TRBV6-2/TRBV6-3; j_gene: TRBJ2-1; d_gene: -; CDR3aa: CASSHKGYNEQFF; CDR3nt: TGTGCCAGCAGTCACAAGGGTTACAATGAGCAGTTCTTC
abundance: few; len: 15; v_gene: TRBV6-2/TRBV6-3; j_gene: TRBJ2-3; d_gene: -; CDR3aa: CASRKVVVVTDTQYF; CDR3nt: TGTGCCAGCAGAAAGGTGGTGGTAGTAACAGATACGCAGTATTTT
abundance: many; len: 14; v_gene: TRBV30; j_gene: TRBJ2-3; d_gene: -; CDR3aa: CAGGGTGLADTQYF; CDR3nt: TGTGCCGGGGGGGGGACAGGTCTAGCCGATACGCAGTATTTT
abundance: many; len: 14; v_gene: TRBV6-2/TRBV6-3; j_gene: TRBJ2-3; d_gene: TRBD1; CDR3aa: CASSSGRGTDTQYF; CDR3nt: TGTGCCAGCAGTTCAGGCAGGGGGACAGATACGCAGTATTTT
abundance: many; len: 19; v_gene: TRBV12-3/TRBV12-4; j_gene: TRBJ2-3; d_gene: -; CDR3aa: CASSFRLTAGTGSTDTQYF; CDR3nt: TGTGCCAGCAGTTTTCGGCTCACCGCCGGGACGGGCTCCACAGATACGCAGTATTTT
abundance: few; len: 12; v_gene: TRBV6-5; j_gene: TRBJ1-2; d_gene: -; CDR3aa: CASSTDMGVYTF; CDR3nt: TGTGCCAGCAGTACCGACATGGGGGTTTACACCTTC
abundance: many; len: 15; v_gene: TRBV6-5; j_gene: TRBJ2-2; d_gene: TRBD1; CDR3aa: CASSKTGGASGELFF; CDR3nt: TGTGCCAGCAGTAAGACAGGGGGCGCGTCCGGGGAGCTGTTTTTT
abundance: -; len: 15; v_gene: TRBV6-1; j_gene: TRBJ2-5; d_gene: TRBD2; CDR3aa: CASSEWGGGGETQYF; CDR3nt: TGTGCCAGCAGTGAATGGGGGGGAGGAGGTGAGACCCAGTACTTC
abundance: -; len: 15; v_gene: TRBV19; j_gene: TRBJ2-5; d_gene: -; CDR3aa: CASSPTGGLQETQYF; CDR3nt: TGTGCCAGTAGCCCGACTGGGGGACTCCAAGAGACCCAGTACTTC
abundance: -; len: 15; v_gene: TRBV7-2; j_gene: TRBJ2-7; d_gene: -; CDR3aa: CASSSRTRNPYEQYF; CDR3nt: TGTGCCAGCAGCTCTCGGACTCGAAACCCCTACGAGCAGTACTTC
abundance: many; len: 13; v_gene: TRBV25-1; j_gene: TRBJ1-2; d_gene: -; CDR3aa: CASSDGQHYGYTF; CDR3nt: TGTGCCAGCAGTGACGGACAGCACTATGGCTACACCTTC
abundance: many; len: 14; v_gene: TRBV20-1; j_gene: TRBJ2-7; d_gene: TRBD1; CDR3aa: CSATTGTGKYEQYF; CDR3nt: TGCAGTGCGACCACCGGGACAGGGAAATACGAGCAGTACTTC
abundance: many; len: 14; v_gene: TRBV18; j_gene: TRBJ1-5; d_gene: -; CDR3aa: CASSPGQSNQPQHF; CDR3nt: TGTGCCAGCTCACCAGGACAGAGCAATCAGCCCCAGCATTTT
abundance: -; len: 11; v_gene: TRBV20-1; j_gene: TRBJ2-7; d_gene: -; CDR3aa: CSIPVTSEQYF; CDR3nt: TGCAGTATACCTGTCACCTCCGAGCAGTACTTC
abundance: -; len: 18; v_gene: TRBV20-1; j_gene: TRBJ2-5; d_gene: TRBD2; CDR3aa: CSASGLGGGLAGEETQYF; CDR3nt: TGCAGTGCTAGTGGTTTGGGCGGCGGACTAGCGGGGGAAGAGACCCAGTACTTC